The clone carrying this T cell receptor (beta chain) turned up a few times. Unique molecular identifiers were used to barcode this TCRbeta library. MiXCR, run by TCRdb on the PCR reads, gives a single entry per CDR3 protein. Of approximately 400,000 distinct CDR3 sequences in the sample, under 13% were seen once. The data were taken from a study of T-cell reconstitution after alpha-beta-depleted transplantation in children. The germline CDR1 and CDR2 sequences are SGHTA and FQGNSA. The CDR3 length is 12 residues. V lost 8 bases and J 0 bases, leaving 6 bases between the germline ends. V is TRBV7-2 and J is TRBJ2-3; possibly TRBD1 for D (5 bases). The TCR was taken from a human donor who donated a stem cell graft to a child with acute myeloid leukemia. The sequencing here drew on PBMCs from the stem cell graft donor, taken from the stem cell graft. CDR3 sequence reads: CASGHSTDTQYF. The CDR3 coding sequence is TGTGCCAGCGGACATAGCACAGATACGCAGTATTTT.